This passage covers 10 T cell receptor beta chains from one sample sequenced in a study of blood T cell repertoires in COVID-19. Assay: immunoSEQ multiplex PCR; the TCRdb copy retains only in-frame clones and omits some. The profile shows 230,000 or so clones, approximately 89% of them singletons. The material sequenced was peripheral blood. Receptor source: a woman aged 35 to 49 who had recovered from COVID-19.

The rearrangement joins TRBV28 to TRBJ2-2; possibly TRBD1 for D (6 bases). The CDR3 totals 17 residues. CDR1 and CDR2 (germline): MDHEN, SYDVKM. V lost 6 bases, J lost 6 bases, and 23 bases lay in between. DNA of the CDR3: TGTGCCAGCAGCTTAGGTACAGGGTTAAGTAGGTCCGGGGAGCTGTTTTTT. Protein product: CASSLGTGLSRSGELFF.

The chain uses TRBV13 and TRBJ1-1, with TRBD1 matching over 7 bases. This CDR3 has 14 residues. Germline values: CDR1 PRHDT, CDR2 FYEKMQ (reference sequence). V shed 5 bases and J 1 base; nucleotides not matched to a gene: 4. Here the CDR3 DNA reads TGTGCCAGCAGCGCCGGACAGGCGAACACTGAAGCTTTCTTT. The encoded protein is CASSAGQANTEAFF.

This clone was detected a few times. The rearrangement links TRBV4-1 to TRBJ1-6; 8 positions match TRBD1. V lost 2 bases, J lost 9 bases, and 6 bases stayed unmatched. The CDR3 length is 15 residues. Germline V CDR1 and CDR2: MGHRA, YSYEKL. The CDR3 loop reads CASSQIDRGGSPLHF. The CDR3 nucleotides are TGCGCCAGCAGCCAAATTGACAGGGGTGGTTCACCCCTCCACTTT.

J is TRBJ2-3 and V is TRBV3-1 (or the pseudogene TRBV3-2); D is unclear. V dropped 0 bases and J dropped 5 bases, with 9 bases sitting between them. The CDR3 loop spans 14 amino acids. From germline, CDR1 is LGHDT and CDR2 YNNKEL (reference sequence). This CDR3 is CASSQDSSLDTQYF. The CDR3, as DNA: TGTGCCAGCAGCCAAGATTCGAGCTTAGATACGCAGTATTTT.

The chain is built from TRBV6-5 and TRBJ2-1, with 7 bases lining up with TRBD1. The CDR3 loop spans 15 amino acids. CDR1 is MNHEY, CDR2 SVGAGI, per germline. The trim removed 4 bases at V and 5 bases at J, leaving 8 bases unmatched. This CDR3 is CASSLGDRLNNEQFF. CDR3 DNA: TGTGCCAGCAGTTTGGGGGACAGACTCAACAATGAGCAGTTCTTC.

The chain couples TRBV10-2 to TRBJ2-7; TRBD2 agrees at 9 bases. Trimming at V came to 0 bases and at J to 5 bases, leaving 11 bases not matched to a gene. The CDR3 has 17 amino acids. Per germline, CDR1 WSHSY and CDR2 SAAADI. The CDR3 reads CASSESKGRLAGDEQYV. The CDR3 region has the DNA TGCGCCAGCAGTGAGTCGAAAGGTCGTTTAGCGGGAGACGAGCAGTACGTC.

This chain joins TRBV7-9 and TRBJ2-4, with D perhaps matching TRBD2 (5 bases). The CDR3 length is 16 residues. With 1 base removed from V and 0 bases from J, the gap between germline ends came to 10 bases. Germline V CDR1 and CDR2: SEHNR, FQNEAQ (reference sequence). The CDR3 is CASSLVSGLAKNIQYF. The CDR3 DNA sequence: TGTGCCAGCAGCTTAGTGAGCGGACTAGCCAAAAACATTCAGTACTTC. The full variable domain, completed using reference TRBV7-9 and TRBJ2-4, is DTGVSQNPRHKITKRGQNVTFRCDPISEHNRLYWYRQTLGQGPEFLTYFQNEAQLEKSRLLSDRFSAERPKGSFSTLEIQRTEQGDSAMYLCASSLVSGLAKNIQYFGAGTRLSVL.

J is TRBJ2-3 and V is TRBV28, with D maybe TRBD1 (5 bases). The CDR3 runs to 16 residues. The germline gives CDR1 MDHEN, CDR2 SYDVKM. Trimming took off 3 bases at V and 4 bases at J, with 17 bases between the two ends. Written as DNA, the CDR3 is TGTGCCAGCAGTTTTGGTTCCCTAGGGGCCGCAGATACGCAGTATTTT. Protein sequence: CASSFGSLGAADTQYF.

The chain recombines TRBV27 with TRBJ1-6; 10 nucleotides agree with TRBD1. CDR3 length equals 13 residues. The V segment lost 7 bases and the J segment 9 bases; nucleotides outside the gene matches: 3. Germline values: CDR1 MNHEY, CDR2 SMNVEV (reference sequence). In nucleotides, the CDR3 is TGTGCCAGCAAGGGGACAGGGGTTTCACCCCTCCACTTT. Its protein is CASKGTGVSPLHF.

The chain recombines TRBV30 with TRBJ1-1; 7 bases are shared with TRBD1. Losses at the gene ends were 2 bases for V and 3 bases for J; bases not matched to a gene: 6. The CDR3 sequence is 14 residues long. Germline CDR1 and CDR2: GTSNPN and SVGIG (reference sequence). CDR3: CAWSLQGWDTEAFF. As DNA, the CDR3 is TGTGCCTGGAGTCTACAGGGGTGGGACACTGAAGCTTTCTTT. The full variable domain, in which reference TRBV30 and TRBJ1-1 provide the parts outside the CDR3, is SQTIHQWPATLVQPVGSPLSLECTVEGTSNPNLYWYRQAAGRGLQLLFYSVGIGQISSEVPQNLSASRPQDRQFILSSKKLLLSDSGFYLCAWSLQGWDTEAFFGQGTRLTVV.